The 28 T cell receptor beta chains given below trace back to one sample, sequenced in a study of identical twins. Each CDR3 protein gets one entry after TCRdb re-called the 5' RACE reads with MiXCR. This table holds hundreds of thousands of distinct CDR3 sequences, 21% found once. These data also formed part of another study, on T cells expressing NK-cell markers.

Material: PBMCs. The receptors were sampled from a woman aged 18-35 years in good health.

This clonotype was recorded at least ten times. The J gene is TRBJ2-5, the V gene TRBV29-1; D unclear. V dropped 4 bases and J dropped 4 bases, with 13 bases sitting between them. CDR1 is SQVTM, CDR2 ANQGSEA, per germline. The CDR3 runs to 13 residues. The CDR3 reads CSVGLPRGETQYF. The DNA for the CDR3 is TGCAGCGTTGGGTTACCTAGAGGAGAGACCCAGTACTTC.

The chain links TRBV18 to TRBJ2-7, with 8 bases matching TRBD2. Germline values: CDR1 KGHSH, CDR2 LQKENI. The length of the CDR3 is 15 residues. Trimming removed 5 bases from V and 0 bases from J; junction bases left unmatched: 6. The CDR3: CASSGNSGSSYEQYF. CDR3 sequence (DNA): TGTGCCAGCTCAGGAAACAGCGGGAGCTCCTACGAGCAGTACTTC. Combining the CDR3 with reference TRBV18 and TRBJ2-7 gives the whole variable domain NAGVMQNPRHLVRRRGQEARLRCSPMKGHSHVYWYRQLPEEGLKFMVYLQKENIIDESGMPKERFSAEFPKEGPSILRIQQVVRGDSAAYFCASSGNSGSSYEQYFGPGTRLTVT.

The chain employs TRBV7-3 and TRBJ2-1; 8 bases align to TRBD1. This CDR3 is built from 15 residues. Germline CDR1 is SGHTA and CDR2 is FQGTGA. V shed 5 bases, J shed 7 bases, and the junction held 10 bases outside the gene matches. CDR3 loop: CASSPGTGGHNEQFF. In nucleotides, the CDR3 is TGTGCCAGCAGCCCCGGTACAGGGGGGCATAATGAGCAGTTCTTC.

The V and J genes are TRBV10-3 and TRBJ1-5, with a tentative D call TRBD1 (5 bases). The germline V gene encodes CDR1 ENHRY and CDR2 SYGVKD. The CDR3 totals 13 residues. The V gene lost 4 bases and the J gene lost 3 bases, with 7 bases spanning the gap. The CDR3 reads CAISAGTNQPQHF. The CDR3 bases are TGTGCCATCAGTGCTGGGACCAATCAGCCCCAGCATTTT.

This clonotype has just a few counts. This chain uses TRBV10-3 with TRBJ2-1; TRBD1 matches at 11 bases. V shed 11 bases and J 5 bases; nucleotides not matched to a gene: 11. Germline V gene lookup returns CDR1 ENHRY and CDR2 SYGVKD. This CDR3 region has 15 residues. The CDR3 nucleotides read TGTGCCTCTCTGAGCCGGGACAGGGGGAACAATGAGCAGTTCTTC. Encoded protein: CASLSRDRGNNEQFF.

The CDR3: CAIKSYNEQFF. The CDR3 region has the DNA TGTGCCATCAAATCGTACAATGAGCAGTTCTTC. The rearrangement links TRBV10-3 to TRBJ2-1, with D unclear. This CDR3 region has 11 residues. Trimming pared 7 bases from V and 4 bases from J, leaving 5 bases between. Germline V gene data show CDR1 as ENHRY and CDR2 as SYGVKD.

The rearrangement uses TRBV15 and TRBJ2-7, with D tentatively TRBD1 (6 bases). Germline loops: CDR1 LNHNV, CDR2 YYDKDF (reference sequence). The germline V and J ends were trimmed by 6 bases and 1 base, with 13 bases remaining between them. This CDR3 spans 14 amino acids. CDR3 region: CATSRTALSYEQYF. The CDR3 DNA is TGTGCCACCAGTAGGACAGCACTTTCCTACGAGCAGTACTTC.

The table lists this clonotype with a few counts. This chain joins TRBV12-3 or TRBV12-4 and TRBJ1-3; D is perhaps TRBD1 (6 bases). The CDR3 loop spans 15 amino acids. The germline V and J ends were trimmed by 7 bases and 0 bases, with 13 bases remaining between them. CDR3 sequence: CASTLGGVSGNTIYF. DNA of the CDR3: TGTGCCAGCACCTTAGGGGGGGTCTCTGGAAACACCATATATTTT.

In this sample, this clonotype turned up a few times. The chain couples TRBV27 to TRBJ2-1, with TRBD2 identical over 7 bases. Germline V gene sequence: CDR1 MNHEY, CDR2 SMNVEV (reference sequence). CDR3 length equals 16 residues. Trimming removed 5 bases from V and 6 bases from J; junction bases left unmatched: 13. The CDR3 loop is CASSPRAGGMSNEQFF. DNA of the CDR3: TGTGCCAGCAGTCCACGCGCCGGGGGGATGAGCAATGAGCAGTTCTTC.

The genes are TRBV11-2 and TRBJ2-7; perhaps TRBD2 as D (6 bases). The CDR3 runs 17 residues. Trimming took 2 bases from V and 0 from J, leaving 17 bases between them. Per the germline V gene, CDR1 is SGHAT and CDR2 is FQNNGV. Here the CDR3 reads CASSLISSGVGSYEQYF. As DNA, the CDR3 is TGTGCCAGCAGCTTAATCTCATCGGGAGTCGGCTCCTACGAGCAGTACTTC. The full variable domain, rest sourced from reference TRBV11-2 and TRBJ2-7, is EAGVAQSPRYKIIEKRQSVAFWCNPISGHATLYWYQQILGQGPKLLIQFQNNGVVDDSQLPKDRFSAERLKGVDSTLKIQPAKLEDSAVYLCASSLISSGVGSYEQYFGPGTRLTVT.

The chain carries TRBV7-9 and TRBJ2-7; D is ambiguous. Germline CDR1 SEHNR, CDR2 FQNEAQ (reference sequence). Trimming stripped 5 bases from V and 2 bases from J, with 13 bases between. This CDR3 has 14 residues. The CDR3 DNA follows: TGTGCCAGCAGCGGTTCTCCAATCACCTACGAGCAGTACTTC. Amino acids: CASSGSPITYEQYF.

This clonotype occurred many times. This chain uses TRBV5-1 with TRBJ1-4, with 7 bases aligning to TRBD1. Germline CDR1 reads SGHRS; CDR2 reads YFSETQ. Trimming cost V 3 bases and J 8 bases; bases outside gene matches: 10. The CDR3 is made up of 15 amino acids. DNA for the CDR3: TGCGCCAGCAGCTCGACGGGACAGTGGAAAGAAAAACTGTTTTTT. Encoded protein: CASSSTGQWKEKLFF.

V usage is TRBV12-3 or TRBV12-4 and J usage is TRBJ2-2; no reliable D call. The CDR3 has 13 amino acids. Trimming removed 7 bases at V and 5 bases at J, with 11 bases between. The CDR3 DNA follows: TGTGCCAGCACCAAACTACTGACCGGGGAGCTGTTTTTT. This codes for CASTKLLTGELFF.

This clonotype came up a few times. The chain employs TRBV5-1 and TRBJ2-3; perhaps TRBD1 as D (5 bases). The V end was cut by 2 bases, the J end by 3 bases, with 13 bases between. CDR3 size: 15 residues. Germline CDR1 is SGHRS and CDR2 is YFSETQ. The chain's CDR3 is CASSFNPQGTDTQYF. DNA of the CDR3: TGCGCCAGCAGCTTCAACCCTCAGGGAACAGATACGCAGTATTTT.

The chain couples TRBV7-2 to TRBJ1-1, with D perhaps matching TRBD1 (6 bases). The germline CDR1 and CDR2 sequences are SGHTA and FQGNSA. V lost 2 bases and J lost 4, with 11 bases in between. This CDR3 region has 14 residues. Written as DNA, the CDR3 is TGTGCCAGCAGCTTACGGGGGCGAGTCACTGAAGCTTTCTTT. It encodes CASSLRGRVTEAFF.

The J gene is TRBJ2-2, the V gene TRBV5-1; a weak D match, TRBD2 (6 bases). This CDR3 has 17 amino acids. With 0 bases removed from V and 1 base from J, the gap between germline ends came to 13 bases. Germline V CDR1 and CDR2: SGHRS, YFSETQ. In DNA, the CDR3 is TGCGCCAGCAGCTTGGATTGGGACTTCCTGAACACCGGGGAGCTGTTTTTT. Translated: CASSLDWDFLNTGELFF. Variable domain in full (rest from reference TRBV5-1 and TRBJ2-2): KAGVTQTPRYLIKTRGQQVTLSCSPISGHRSVSWYQQTPGQGLQFLFEYFSETQRNKGNFPGRFSGRQFSNSRSEMNVSTLELGDSALYLCASSLDWDFLNTGELFFGEGSRLTVL.

This clonotype appeared a single time. V is TRBV9 and J is TRBJ2-1; D may be TRBD1 (6 bases). CDR1 and CDR2 (germline): SGDLS, YYNGEE. CDR3 length equals 16 residues. Deletions cut 4 bases from V and 0 bases from J, with 14 bases between. The DNA for the CDR3 is TGTGCCAGCAGCCACGAGGGGGTCGTCTCCTACAATGAGCAGTTCTTC. It translates to CASSHEGVVSYNEQFF.

This chain uses TRBV6-2 or TRBV6-3 with TRBJ2-3; 8 bases fit TRBD1. Germline V gives CDR1 MNHEY, CDR2 SVGEGT. The CDR3 has 13 residues. With V trimmed by 3 bases and J by 7 bases, 3 bases remained unmatched. The CDR3 bases are TGTGCCAGCAGTTATCAGGGGGCAAATACGCAGTATTTT. As protein: CASSYQGANTQYF.

A few counts support this clonotype. This sequence joins TRBV11-2 and TRBJ2-1, with 10 positions matching TRBD2. After removal of 6 bases from V and 4 bases from J, the junction contained 6 bases not matched to a gene. Per germline, CDR1 SGHAT and CDR2 FQNNGV. This CDR3 region has 15 residues. CDR3 sequence: CASSSGTSAYNEQFF. CDR3 nucleotide sequence: TGTGCCAGCAGTTCCGGGACTAGCGCTTACAATGAGCAGTTCTTC.

This clonotype was recorded a few times. The chain couples TRBV20-1 to TRBJ2-7; D is possibly TRBD2 (6 bases). Between the trimmed V and J ends, which lost 1 base and 2 bases, there was a span of 15 bases. The CDR3 has 15 residues. From germline, CDR1 is DFQATT and CDR2 SNEGSKA (reference sequence). Here the CDR3 reads CSARGGDRAAYEQYF. Here the CDR3 DNA reads TGCAGTGCTAGAGGGGGGGACCGAGCGGCCTACGAGCAGTACTTC.

The rearrangement links TRBV28 to TRBJ2-1; 10 bases are shared with TRBD1. V shed 8 bases and J 3 bases; nucleotides not matched to a gene: 7. This CDR3 is built from 15 residues. Per the germline V gene, CDR1 is MDHEN and CDR2 is SYDVKM. The CDR3 DNA reads TGTGCCAGCCGGACAGGGGGTGACCTCTACAATGAGCAGTTCTTC. Encoded protein: CASRTGGDLYNEQFF.

This clonotype was counted only a few times. The chain is built from TRBV20-1 and TRBJ2-7; D remains ambiguous. This CDR3 is 12 amino acids long. The V end lost 1 base, the J end lost 3 bases, and 7 bases lay between the germline ends. The germline V gene encodes CDR1 DFQATT and CDR2 SNEGSKA (reference sequence). The CDR3 DNA sequence: TGCAGTGCTAGAGTACGTGGCTACGAGCAGTACTTC. It codes for CSARVRGYEQYF.

The chain links TRBV12-3 or TRBV12-4 to TRBJ2-7; TRBD1 might be the D (5 bases). Trimming removed 6 bases at V and 2 bases at J, with 8 bases between. The length of the CDR3 is 12 residues. The CDR3 bases are TGTGCCAGCAGGTCGACAGCCTACGAGCAGTACTTC. This codes for CASRSTAYEQYF.

This sequence joins TRBV9 and TRBJ1-2; perhaps TRBD1 as D (6 bases). From germline, CDR1 is SGDLS and CDR2 YYNGEE. The CDR3 has 15 amino acids. V shed 3 bases and J shed 4 bases, with 16 bases lying between them. In DNA form, the CDR3 reads TGTGCCAGCAGCGCCCCACAGGGTTGGTCCTATGGCTACACCTTC. It yields the protein CASSAPQGWSYGYTF.

This clonotype was counted many times. The rearrangement uses TRBV12-3 or TRBV12-4 and TRBJ2-5; D is possibly TRBD1 (5 bases). Trimming took 4 bases from V and 3 from J, leaving 9 bases between them. The CDR3 totals 13 residues. CDR3 loop: CASSSGREETQYF. As DNA, the CDR3 is TGTGCCAGCAGTTCCGGCAGGGAAGAGACCCAGTACTTC.

This clonotype has a handful of counts. This chain links TRBV7-2 with TRBJ2-7; 11 positions agree with TRBD2. CDR1 and CDR2 (germline): SGHTA, FQGNSA. The V segment lost 5 bases and the J segment 1 base; nucleotides outside the gene matches: 4. The CDR3 totals 15 residues. CDR3 sequence (DNA): TGTGCCAGCAGCCCTAGCGGGAGGACGTCCTACGAGCAGTACTTC. This codes for CASSPSGRTSYEQYF.

The chain employs TRBV6-5 and TRBJ2-3; the D gene could be TRBD1 or TRBD2 (5 bases each). V gave up 0 bases and J gave up 6 bases, with 16 bases separating them. The CDR3 is 16 amino acids. CDR1 and CDR2 (germline): MNHEY, SVGAGI. CDR3 nucleotides: TGTGCCAGCAGTTACTCGGGGGAGACCCTCAAGGATACGCAGTATTTT. This codes for CASSYSGETLKDTQYF.

This clonotype was recorded a few times. The chain joins TRBV10-3 to TRBJ2-1; 7 positions agree with TRBD2. There are 18 residues in the CDR3. Germline loops: CDR1 ENHRY, CDR2 SYGVKD. V was pared by 2 bases and J by 7 bases, with 17 bases of the junction left unmatched. DNA of the CDR3: TGTGCCATCAGTGAGCCAACTAGCGCGAAGGAGGGTCGGAATGAGCAGTTCTTC. The encoded protein is CAISEPTSAKEGRNEQFF.